Below are 32 T cell receptor beta chains sequenced from a single sample in a study of shared clonotypes between healthy human individuals (dated by TCRdb to the early 2020s). The library came from the immunoSEQ multiplex PCR assay. TCRdb provides this immuneACCESS table in a form limited to in-frame rearrangements. Some clones are lacking; in checked studies, under half of them reflect an unresolved V gene, and why the rest are absent is not known. Recorded for this sample are 850,000 to 1,100,000 clones; roughly 77% of them occurred a single time. The ten largest clonotypes hold about 0.94% of the sample. Material for sequencing was memory CD4+ T cells from PBMCs. The cell subset or site label on this specimen signifies: CD45RA-negative fraction. These receptors all stem from a man aged 18 to 29 in good health. Some clones in this sample may be carry-over from other donors' samples.

This clone was seen more than once but under ten times. The CDR3 loop is CASSDQGIQPQHF. The DNA for the CDR3 is TGTGCCAGCAGTGATCAGGGGATTCAGCCCCAGCATTTT. V usage is TRBV2 and J usage is TRBJ1-5; D possibly corresponds to TRBD1 (6 bases). Trimming removed 3 bases from V and 6 bases from J, with 9 bases in between. The CDR3 extends over 13 amino acids. Germline V gene sequence: CDR1 SNHLY, CDR2 FYNNEI.

The chain recombines TRBV9 with TRBJ2-1; 12 bases are a match to TRBD2. CDR1 SGDLS and CDR2 YYNGEE come from the germline V gene. The junction had 5 bases not matched to a gene; V was cut back by 0 bases and J by 1 base. The CDR3 contains 18 residues. The chain's CDR3 is CASSVVSGTSGSYNEQFF. The CDR3 region has the DNA TGTGCCAGCAGCGTAGTGAGTGGGACTAGCGGGTCCTACAATGAGCAGTTCTTC.

The V gene is TRBV19, the J gene TRBJ2-3, with 13 bases aligning to TRBD2. Germline V gene lookup returns CDR1 LNHDA and CDR2 SQIVND (reference sequence). The CDR3 length is 15 residues. J was trimmed by 5 bases and V by 5 bases; bases with no gene match: 4. The CDR3 nucleotides read TGTGCCAGTAGTGGACTAGCGGGAGATGAAGATACGCAGTATTTT. It is translated as CASSGLAGDEDTQYF.

This clone appeared once. V usage is TRBV7-9 and J usage is TRBJ1-3, with TRBD1 as a possible D gene (5 bases). Trimming took 2 bases from V and 0 from J, leaving 20 bases between them. Germline V CDR1 and CDR2: SEHNR, FQNEAQ (reference sequence). CDR3 size: 19 residues. The CDR3 DNA is TGTGCCAGCAGCTTATGGGCCGCCCTATGGGGGGACTCTGGAAACACCATATATTTT. It specifies CASSLWAALWGDSGNTIYF.

The J gene is TRBJ2-1, the V gene TRBV7-3; 7 bases align to TRBD2. Germline CDR1 reads SGHTA; CDR2 reads FQGTGA. The CDR3 extends over 14 amino acids. After removal of 5 bases from V and 7 bases from J, the junction contained 8 bases not matched to a gene. The CDR3 DNA follows: TGTGCCAGCAGCCCCCAGGGACTAAATAATGAGCAGTTCTTC. Its translation is CASSPQGLNNEQFF.

V is TRBV12-5 and J is TRBJ2-7; possible D gene TRBD1, 6 bases. The length of the CDR3 is 14 residues. CDR1 is LGHNT, CDR2 FRNRAP, per germline. Trimming shortened V by 9 bases and J by 5 bases, and 20 bases separated the two germline ends. The CDR3 is CARALNRVPHEQYF. The CDR3 DNA reads TGTGCTAGAGCCCTAAACAGGGTCCCCCACGAGCAGTACTTC.

The chain joins TRBV29-1 to TRBJ1-4; D possibly corresponds to TRBD1 (6 bases). V lost 6 bases and J 3 bases, leaving 11 bases between the germline ends. Germline V gene lookup returns CDR1 SQVTM and CDR2 ANQGSEA. The CDR3 totals 13 residues. In DNA form, the CDR3 reads TGCAGCGTCCTGGGGGGGCCTAATGAAAAACTGTTTTTT. Encoded protein: CSVLGGPNEKLFF.

The rearrangement uses TRBV28 and TRBJ2-1; 8 nucleotides agree with TRBD2. CDR1 and CDR2 (germline): MDHEN, SYDVKM. The CDR3 consists of 15 residues. The trim removed 5 bases at V and 7 bases at J, leaving 10 bases unmatched. The CDR3 loop is CASSIPAGAGNEQFF. In nucleotides, the CDR3 is TGTGCCAGCAGTATTCCAGCGGGAGCGGGGAATGAGCAGTTCTTC.

A single count supports this clone. The chain combines TRBV18 with TRBJ2-5, with 7 bases fitting TRBD1. The J call may be in error: the DNA end matches TRBJ2-7 better. CDR1 is KGHSH and CDR2 is LQKENI in the germline V gene. This CDR3 has 13 residues. CDR3: CASSGTVPYEQYF. In DNA, the CDR3 is TGTGCCAGCTCAGGGACAGTTCCCTACGAGCAGTACTTC.

Comment on this clone: Given a much more abundant clone one base away, this may be a read error. The chain carries TRBV11-1 and TRBJ2-1; D gene unclear. This CDR3 is built from 11 residues. Germline values: CDR1 SGHAT, CDR2 FQDESV (reference sequence). V was shortened by 2 bases and J by 6 bases, with 2 bases between the two germline ends. The CDR3 DNA reads as TGTGCCAGCAGCTTATTCAATGAGCAGTTCTTC. Its protein product is CASSLFNEQFF.

V and J are TRBV4-2 and TRBJ2-1; 7 bases map to TRBD2. The V gene's germline CDR1 is LGHNA and CDR2 YNFKEQ. Unmatched junction bases numbered 6, after V lost 0 bases and J lost 4 bases. This CDR3 contains 16 residues. CDR3 DNA: TGTGCCAGCAGCCAAGATTGGGGGGGGACGTACAATGAGCAGTTCTTC. Residues: CASSQDWGGTYNEQFF.

This chain uses TRBV30 with TRBJ1-1; 9 nucleotides line up with TRBD1. V shed 4 bases and J 1 base; nucleotides not matched to a gene: 7. This CDR3 region has 15 residues. Germline V gene data show CDR1 as GTSNPN and CDR2 as SVGIG (reference sequence). The CDR3 loop reads CAWKRQGVPNTEAFF. CDR3 coding DNA: TGTGCCTGGAAGAGACAGGGGGTGCCGAACACTGAAGCTTTCTTT.

Concerning this clone: At one boundary the junction diverges from the germline segment, which might be a read error. The V gene is TRBV27, the J gene TRBJ2-2; D unresolved. Per the germline V gene, CDR1 is MNHEY and CDR2 is SMNVEV (reference sequence). The CDR3 covers 16 residues. CDR3 protein: CAGSLGLGRNTGELFF. The CDR3 DNA reads TGTGCCGGCAGTTTAGGGCTGGGTAGGAACACCGGGGAGCTGTTTTTT.

The rearrangement joins TRBV29-1 to TRBJ2-2; the D gene is possibly TRBD1 (6 bases). Trimming pared 7 bases from V and 7 bases from J, leaving 13 bases between. CDR1 and CDR2 (germline): SQVTM, ANQGSEA. The CDR3 has 12 residues. This CDR3 is CSATGRNGELFF. For the CDR3, the DNA is TGCAGCGCTACAGGGCGAAACGGGGAGCTGTTTTTT.

V usage is TRBV28 and J usage is TRBJ2-3, with D hard to call. Trimming pared 5 bases from V and 6 bases from J, leaving 9 bases between. The V gene's germline CDR1 is MDHEN and CDR2 SYDVKM. This CDR3 region has 12 residues. In DNA, the CDR3 is TGTGCCAGCAGTCCATCACTGGATACGCAGTATTTT. Translating gives CASSPSLDTQYF.

This clone has just a few counts. The rearrangement joins TRBV29-1 to TRBJ1-2, with 7 bases fitting TRBD1. The V gene's germline CDR1 is SQVTM and CDR2 ANQGSEA. The CDR3 runs to 14 residues. Trimming cost V 4 bases and J 4 bases; bases outside gene matches: 9. CDR3 sequence reads: CSVGRGGEGYGYTF. The CDR3 region has the DNA TGCAGCGTTGGCAGGGGGGGCGAAGGCTATGGCTACACCTTC.

As to this clone: The same CDR3 arises from other DNA sequences in this sample as well. The V gene is TRBV27, the J gene TRBJ1-2, with D perhaps TRBD1 (5 bases). V lost 3 bases and J lost 2, with 7 bases in between. The length of the CDR3 is 13 residues. The germline gives CDR1 MNHEY, CDR2 SMNVEV (reference sequence). CDR3 coding DNA: TGTGCCAGCAGTTTTCGGGGCAACTATGGCTACACCTTC. Translating it yields CASSFRGNYGYTF.

This clone has a handful of counts. The rearrangement uses TRBV2 and TRBJ2-5; TRBD1 matches at 10 bases. From germline, CDR1 is SNHLY and CDR2 FYNNEI. There are 16 residues in the CDR3. The ends lost 10 bases at V and 5 bases at J; junction bases unmatched: 16. The CDR3 nucleotides are TGTGCCACCGACAGGGGGCGCGGGAGGAGTCGGGAGACCCAGTACTTC. This codes for CATDRGRGRSRETQYF.

The chain employs TRBV7-9 and TRBJ2-3, with 14 bases that match TRBD2. There are 16 residues in the CDR3. CDR1 is SEHNR, CDR2 FQNEAQ, per germline (reference sequence). Trimming at V came to 5 bases and at J to 4 bases, leaving 5 bases not matched to a gene. Here the CDR3 DNA reads TGTGCCAGCAGCCGGACTAGCGGGAGGTGGGCAGATACGCAGTATTTT. It yields the protein CASSRTSGRWADTQYF.

The rearrangement uses TRBV25-1 and TRBJ1-4; 10 bases map to TRBD1. CDR1 MGHDK and CDR2 SYGVNS come from the germline V gene. The CDR3 length is 17 residues. Trimming at V came to 4 bases and at J to 4 bases, leaving 9 bases not matched to a gene. CDR3 in DNA: TGTGCCAGCAGTGCCCAGACAGGGGGCTATGTTAATGAAAAACTGTTTTTT. Its protein product is CASSAQTGGYVNEKLFF.

The chain links TRBV7-3 to TRBJ2-4; D remains unclear. The germline V gene encodes CDR1 SGHTA and CDR2 FQGTGA. The ends were cut back, 1 base at V and 6 bases at J, with 13 bases in the middle. The CDR3 is 15 residues long. CDR3 amino acids: CASSLKAGWGNIQYF. The CDR3, as DNA: TGTGCCAGCAGCTTAAAGGCCGGCTGGGGAAACATTCAGTACTTC. The full variable domain, rest sourced from reference TRBV7-3 and TRBJ2-4, is GAGVSQTPSNKVTEKGKYVELRCDPISGHTALYWYRQSLGQGPEFLIYFQGTGAADDSGLPNDRFFAVRPEGSVSTLKIQRTERGDSAVYLCASSLKAGWGNIQYFGAGTRLSVL.

This clone appeared a single time. The chain's CDR3 is CASSPGLAGAMSEQFF. The CDR3 DNA follows: TGTGCCAGCAGCCCGGGACTAGCGGGAGCCATGTCGGAGCAGTTCTTC. The V and J genes are TRBV7-3 and TRBJ2-1; 14 bases match TRBD2. This CDR3 is built from 16 residues. V lost 5 bases and J lost 10; bases outside the gene matches: 10. Germline V gene data show CDR1 as SGHTA and CDR2 as FQGTGA.

The chain carries TRBV2 and TRBJ1-4, with TRBD1 as a possible D gene (5 bases). Trimming took 6 bases from V and 7 from J, leaving 12 bases between them. The CDR3 is 13 residues long. CDR1 and CDR2 from the germline V gene are SNHLY and FYNNEI. The CDR3 bases are TGTGCCAGCAGGGGCAGGGCATTTGAAAAACTGTTTTTT. It yields the protein CASRGRAFEKLFF.

V is TRBV19 and J is TRBJ2-2; the D gene could be TRBD1 or TRBD2 (6 bases each). CDR3 length equals 12 residues. Deletions cut 9 bases from V and 6 bases from J, with 11 bases between. Germline V lookup: CDR1 LNHDA, CDR2 SQIVND (reference sequence). CDR3 in DNA: TGTGCCAGCTGCGGGACACCCGGGGAGCTGTTTTTT. It is translated as CASCGTPGELFF.

The rearrangement joins TRBV5-1 to TRBJ2-7, with 7 bases aligning to TRBD2. The CDR3 length is 16 residues. Unmatched junction bases numbered 6, after V lost 0 bases and J lost 0 bases. Germline V gene lookup returns CDR1 SGHRS and CDR2 YFSETQ. The CDR3 sequence is CASSLESSGASYEQYF. DNA of the CDR3: TGCGCCAGCAGCTTGGAGTCTAGCGGAGCCTCCTACGAGCAGTACTTC.

This clone was picked up one time. V is TRBV19 and J is TRBJ1-2; TRBD1 matches 7 bases. After removal of 6 bases from V and 3 bases from J, the junction contained 7 bases not matched to a gene. The CDR3 is made up of 14 amino acids. CDR1 and CDR2 from the germline V gene are LNHDA and SQIVND (reference sequence). The CDR3 is CASRRRTGYYGYTF. CDR3 nucleotide sequence: TGTGCCAGTAGAAGAAGGACAGGATACTATGGCTACACCTTC.

The CDR3, as DNA: TGCGCCAGCAGCAGGGTGGGGGGCCAAGAGACCCAGTACTTC. This encodes CASSRVGGQETQYF. V is TRBV5-1 and J is TRBJ2-5; D possibly corresponds to TRBD2 (6 bases). The germline gives CDR1 SGHRS, CDR2 YFSETQ. The length of the CDR3 is 14 residues. V was cut by 4 bases and J by 1 base, with 11 bases left in between.

This clone was detected only a few times. This sample also contains other DNA sequences that code for the same CDR3. This sequence joins TRBV30 and TRBJ1-1; D is uncertain. The germline V gene encodes CDR1 GTSNPN and CDR2 SVGIG (reference sequence). The CDR3 covers 11 residues. The V and J ends lost 2 bases and 3 bases respectively, with 4 bases between them. The CDR3 bases are TGTGCCTGGAGTAGGGACACTGAAGCTTTCTTT. Translation: CAWSRDTEAFF.

This clone occurred once. The rearrangement links TRBV4-1 to TRBJ2-5, with TRBD2 matching over 11 bases. The tail of the sequence fits TRBJ2-7 better, so the J call may be wrong. The CDR3 is 15 amino acids. Per germline, CDR1 MGHRA and CDR2 YSYEKL. The CDR3 nucleotides read TGCGCCAGCAGCCAAGGACTAGCGGGAACCTACGAGCAGTACTTC. It is translated as CASSQGLAGTYEQYF.

The V call is TRBV7-6, the J call TRBJ2-3; D assignment may be TRBD1 or TRBD2 (5 bases each). The V gene's germline CDR1 is SGHVS and CDR2 FNYEAQ. The V end lost 5 bases, the J end lost 4 bases, and 19 bases lay between the germline ends. The CDR3 totals 16 residues. CDR3 sequence reads: CASSEDRRDPPDTQYF. Here the CDR3 DNA reads TGTGCCAGCAGCGAAGACCGCCGGGACCCACCAGATACGCAGTATTTT.

The V call is TRBV7-3, the J call TRBJ2-5; tentatively, D is TRBD2 (5 bases). V was pared by 2 bases and J by 5 bases, with 9 bases between. This CDR3 is 13 amino acids long. Germline CDR1 and CDR2: SGHTA and FQGTGA. This CDR3 is CASSLGWRETQYF. Written as DNA, the CDR3 is TGTGCCAGCAGCTTAGGATGGAGGGAGACCCAGTACTTC.

The V and J genes are TRBV7-2 and TRBJ2-2, with D unclear. CDR3 length: 15 residues. Trimming removed 3 bases from V and 7 bases from J, with 15 bases in between. The V gene's germline CDR1 is SGHTA and CDR2 FQGNSA. The CDR3 coding sequence is TGTGCCAGCAGCTTCAGGACGGAGAATGGCGGGGAGCTGTTTTTT. It yields the protein CASSFRTENGGELFF. The entire variable domain, with the rest obtained from reference TRBV7-2 and TRBJ2-2, is as follows: GAGVSQSPSNKVTEKGKDVELRCDPISGHTALYWYRQSLGQGLEFLIYFQGNSAPDKSGLPSDRFSAERTGGSVSTLTIQRTQQEDSAVYLCASSFRTENGGELFFGEGSRLTVL.